This T cell receptor beta chain was identified in a study of control samples from healthy donors and cancer patients. TCRdb's copy holds only in-frame clones and misses some; the assay was immunoSEQ multiplex PCR. The sample yields about 83,000 clones, 91% seen once. Germline CDR1 MNHEY, CDR2 SVGEGT. This CDR3 is built from 14 residues. Trimming removed 5 bases from V and 0 bases from J, with 11 bases in between. This receptor was obtained from a man under 40 in good health. The chain couples TRBV6-2 or TRBV6-3 to TRBJ2-7; a weak D match, TRBD1 (5 bases). Sequencing was carried out using blood. The CDR3 DNA reads TGTGCCAGCAGTACCGACAGCCTCTCCTACGAGCAGTACTTC. Translating gives CASSTDSLSYEQYF.